The clone carrying this T cell receptor beta chain was seen repeatedly, ten times or more. Its specificity is not known. The source of the sample is a study of T cell repertoires in cytomegalovirus infection. Overall study results and limits: Carriers of CMV plus the relevant HLA were identified by cumulative public TCR beta family frequency. CMV-specific TCR beta clonotypes restricted by HLA-C were the ones dominating the ex vivo response.

V lost 2 bases, J lost 4 bases, and 11 bases lay in between. CDR3 length: 14 amino acids. In TCRdb, the reads were re-called with MiXCR into one record per CDR3 protein. The sample lists around 300,000 distinct CDR3 sequences, 9.5% seen once, with approximately 4.5% in the top ten. V is TRBV12-3 or TRBV12-4 and J is TRBJ1-2; tentatively, D is TRBD1 (5 bases). This TCR came from a human donor in good health (CMV status not recorded). Some clones in this sample may be carry-over from other donors' samples. Sequencing used PBMCs. This CDR3 is CASSLRGESYGYTF. CDR3 DNA: TGTGCCAGCAGTTTAAGAGGGGAGAGCTATGGCTACACCTTC.